This is a list of T cell receptor beta chains from one sample in a study of siplizumab effects on memory and regulatory T cells. Sequencing was performed with immunoSEQ multiplex PCR; in TCRdb, only in-frame clones are kept and a portion is missing. The sample carries about 100,000 clones, approximately 94% recorded once. Sequencing input: non-Treg CD4+ T cells sorted from blood. Receptors were obtained from a human donor in good health. Each CDR3 is given with its conserved first and last residue. D genes are given only for firm matches. Some rows have no size entry. The others give once, few or many, or a class for an expanded clone.

size,D,J,V,CDR3,DNA
NA,TRBD1,TRBJ1-6,TRBV4-1,CASSQYEDRGNSPLHF,TGCGCCAGCAGCCAATATGAAGACAGGGGAAATTCACCCCTCCACTTT
NA,TRBD2,TRBJ2-1,TRBV27,CASSLGTSGKYEQFF,TGTGCCAGCAGTCTAGGGACTAGCGGGAAATACGAGCAGTTCTTC
NA,TRBD2,TRBJ2-1,TRBV18,CASSPELAGGYEQFF,TGTGCCAGCTCACCAGAACTAGCGGGAGGGTATGAGCAGTTCTTC
NA,NA,TRBJ1-1,TRBV18,CASKTQGREAFF,TGTGCCAGCAAAACACAGGGACGTGAAGCTTTCTTT
NA,NA,TRBJ2-1,TRBV7-2,CASSLGDYLYNEQFF,TGTGCCAGCAGCTTAGGAGACTACCTATACAATGAGCAGTTCTTC
NA,NA,TRBJ2-1,TRBV4-1,CASRHTRGAYNEQFF,TGCGCCAGCAGGCATACGAGGGGGGCCTACAATGAGCAGTTCTTC
NA,NA,TRBJ1-1,TRBV6-6,CASSTLMNTEAFF,TGTGCCAGCAGTACCCTGATGAACACTGAAGCTTTCTTT
NA,NA,TRBJ1-1,TRBV4-1,CASSSSQGGGTEAFF,TGCGCCAGCAGCAGCTCCCAAGGGGGTGGCACTGAAGCTTTCTTT
NA,TRBD1,TRBJ1-3,TRBV6-1,CASSDQGVTHGNTIYF,TGTGCCAGCAGTGACCAGGGGGTAACGCATGGAAACACCATATATTTT
NA,NA,TRBJ2-5,TRBV18,CASSPSYQETQYF,TGTGCCAGCTCACCATCGTACCAAGAGACCCAGTACTTC
NA,NA,TRBJ1-5,TRBV2,CASNEESDQPQHF,TGTGCCAGCAACGAGGAAAGCGATCAGCCCCAGCATTTT
NA,NA,TRBJ2-7,TRBV29-1,CSVRAHSYEQYF,TGCAGCGTCCGGGCCCACTCCTACGAGCAGTACTTC
NA,TRBD2,TRBJ2-5,TRBV5-1,CASSKKTSGTETQYF,TGCGCCAGCAGCAAAAAGACTAGCGGGACTGAGACCCAGTACTTC
NA,TRBD1,TRBJ2-1,TRBV14,CASHRGTGNDNEQFF,TGTGCCAGTCATAGGGGGACAGGTAATGACAATGAGCAGTTCTTC
NA,NA,TRBJ1-3,TRBV4-1,CASSRLGSGNTIYF,TGCGCCAGCAGCCGACTGGGCTCTGGAAACACCATATATTTT
NA,TRBD2,TRBJ2-2,TRBV6-6,CASSALLAGVTGELFF,TGTGCCAGCAGCGCTCTTCTAGCGGGGGTCACCGGGGAGCTGTTTTTT
NA,NA,TRBJ2-7,TRBV20-1,CSATRSYEQYF,TGCAGTGCTACCAGGAGTTACGAGCAGTACTTC
NA,NA,TRBJ1-2,TRBV19,CASRPGTANYGYTF,TGTGCCAGTCGCCCCGGGACGGCAAACTATGGCTACACCTTC
NA,NA,TRBJ2-3,TRBV7-3,CASSSGPGTDTQYF,TGTGCCAGCAGCTCAGGGCCAGGGACAGATACGCAGTATTTT
NA,NA,TRBJ2-6,TRBV6-6,CASGVANVLTF,TGTGCCAGCGGTGTGGCCAACGTCCTGACTTTC
NA,TRBD1,TRBJ1-1,TRBV5-1,CASSTDRVRTEAFF,TGCGCCAGCAGCACAGACAGGGTGAGAACTGAAGCTTTCTTT
once,TRBD1,TRBJ2-1,TRBV19,CASSIGDRGHNEQFF,TGTGCCAGTAGTATAGGGGACAGGGGCCACAATGAGCAGTTCTTC
NA,TRBD2,TRBJ2-5,TRBV2,CASSQEREGGETQYF,TGTGCCAGCAGTCAGGAGCGGGAGGGGGGAGAGACCCAGTACTTC
NA,NA,TRBJ2-5,TRBV10-3,CAISDGQGGQETQYF,TGTGCCATCAGTGATGGGCAGGGGGGCCAAGAGACCCAGTACTTC
NA,TRBD2,TRBJ2-7,TRBV5-1,CASSLAIAGGLRSYEQYF,TGCGCCAGCAGCTTGGCCATAGCGGGAGGACTGCGCTCCTACGAGCAGTACTTC
NA,TRBD1,TRBJ1-4,TRBV11-2,CASSQGGREKLFF,TGTGCCAGCAGTCAGGGGGGACGTGAAAAACTGTTTTTT
NA,TRBD2,TRBJ2-7,TRBV28,CATEREGPYEQYF,TGTGCCACCGAGCGGGAGGGCCCCTACGAGCAGTACTTC
NA,NA,TRBJ2-3,TRBV4-2,CASSQVMGYNPDTQYF,TGTGCCAGCAGCCAAGTGATGGGCTACAACCCAGATACGCAGTATTTT
NA,NA,TRBJ2-1,TRBV9,CASSVLSGNEQFF,TGTGCCAGCAGCGTACTGAGCGGCAATGAGCAGTTCTTC
NA,NA,TRBJ2-5,TRBV2,CASSVVTDLSETQYF,TGTGCCAGCAGTGTGGTCACCGATCTTAGTGAGACCCAGTACTTC
once,NA,TRBJ2-7,TRBV6-5,CASRGMGAYEQYF,TGTGCCAGCAGGGGCATGGGGGCCTACGAGCAGTACTTC
NA,NA,TRBJ1-2,TRBV5-1,CASSLDPGRGDYGYTF,TGCGCCAGCAGCTTGGACCCCGGCAGGGGCGACTATGGCTACACCTTC
NA,NA,TRBJ2-4,TRBV28,CASSPIILAKNIQYF,TGTGCCAGCAGTCCCATCATATTAGCCAAAAACATTCAGTACTTC
NA,NA,TRBJ2-3,TRBV28,CASSLDSTDTQYF,TGTGCCAGCAGTTTGGACAGCACAGATACGCAGTATTTT
NA,TRBD2,TRBJ2-1,TRBV5-1,CASSRLGTSDPHEQFF,TGCGCCAGCAGCCGACTGGGGACTAGCGATCCCCATGAGCAGTTCTTC
NA,NA,TRBJ1-2,TRBV19,CGTGSPNYGYTF,TGTGGGACCGGCAGCCCAAACTATGGCTACACCTTC
NA,TRBD2,TRBJ2-3,TRBV5-6,CASSWGLAGRDTQYF,TGTGCCAGCAGCTGGGGACTAGCGGGGAGGGATACGCAGTATTTT
NA,NA,TRBJ1-1,TRBV6-6,CASQEGGTEAFF,TGTGCCAGTCAGGAGGGCGGCACTGAAGCTTTCTTT
NA,NA,TRBJ2-1,TRBV11-3,CASSLDSGGSAYNEQFF,TGTGCCAGCAGCTTAGATAGTGGGGGGAGCGCCTACAATGAGCAGTTCTTC
NA,NA,TRBJ2-3,TRBV30,CAWSESTDTQYF,TGTGCCTGGAGTGAGAGCACAGATACGCAGTATTTT
once,NA,TRBJ2-3,TRBV29-1,CSVASGTDTQYF,TGCAGCGTTGCGTCGGGGACAGATACGCAGTATTTT